This T cell receptor (beta chain) was identified in a study of neurological immune-mediated disorders. Overall study results and limits: Subjects shared no identical expanded-clone CDR3 amino acid sequences, suggesting private TCR-beta repertoires in all groups.

As healthy controls, volunteers from a blood bank in Maryland, USA, were used. 5'RACE generated cDNA with 10-nucleotide random UMIs. The output of every sequencing run exceeded 170 million TCR-beta sequences, derived from 15-18 subjects. In TCRdb, the 5' RACE reads were re-called with MiXCR into one record per CDR3 protein. The table shows fewer than 55,000 distinct CDR3 sequences, with around 6% occurring only once. There are many counts of this clonotype. What it binds is unknown. Per the germline V gene, CDR1 is MDHEN and CDR2 is SYDVKM. The length of the CDR3 is 15 residues. V shed 5 bases and J 6 bases; nucleotides not matched to a gene: 7.

The gene calls are TRBV28 and TRBJ1-6, with TRBD1 matching over 7 bases. The TCR was taken from a woman between 40 and 55 years old in good health. What was sequenced was CD4+ T cells from blood. The CDR3 here is CASSGAGTANSPLHF. Written as DNA, the CDR3 is TGTGCCAGCAGTGGTGCCGGGACAGCTAATTCACCCCTCCACTTT.